The present T cell receptor (beta chain) was sequenced within a study of T cells in localized non-small cell lung cancer. Points from the study as a whole: Detection in adjacent lung was observed for a median 57 of the top 100 tumor clones. The highest T cell clonality was in uninvolved adjacent lung, above tumor. Higher adjacent-lung clonality was associated with shorter survival.

A remark on this clone: Its antigen is currently unknown.

TCRdb's copy holds only in-frame clones and misses some; the assay was immunoSEQ multiplex PCR. The data show under 65,000 clones, around 83% seen once. This CDR3 region has 13 residues. J lost 2 bases, V lost 7 bases, and 4 bases had no gene match. Germline V gives CDR1 MNHNY, CDR2 SVGAGI (reference sequence). The sequencing here drew on peripheral blood, taken before any cancer treatment. The chain uses TRBV6-6 and TRBJ1-2, with TRBD1 identical over 7 bases. This receptor was taken from a female donor at least 60 years old with stage II squamous cell lung carcinoma. The CDR3 sequence is CASTEQGNYGYTF. The CDR3 DNA reads as TGTGCCAGCACGGAACAGGGGAACTATGGCTACACCTTC.